This TCR beta chain is from a study of blood T cell repertoires in COVID-19. This CDR3 comprises 17 residues. J was trimmed by 0 bases and V by 3 bases; bases with no gene match: 5. Germline CDR1 reads MRHNA; CDR2 reads SNTAGT. Clones were sequenced by immunoSEQ multiplex PCR, and TCRdb holds only the in-frame ones, with some missing. Here the sample spans some 160,000 clones, around nine tenths being singletons. Source material: peripheral blood. The sequence came from a woman in her seventies with COVID-19, enrolled during active disease. J is TRBJ2-6 and V is TRBV6-4, with TRBD1 identical over 7 bases. The DNA of the CDR3 is TGTGCCAGCAGTGAACTAGGGGGCGCCTCTGGGGCCAACGTCCTGACTTTC. Its translation: CASSELGGASGANVLTF.